Below are 16 T cell receptor beta chains sequenced from a single sample in a study of T cell responses to AZD1222 COVID-19 vaccine. Libraries were prepared by immunoSEQ multiplex PCR; TCRdb keeps only in-frame clonotypes and omits some of them. The top ten hold around 8% of the sample, which has around 120,000 clones, about 87% seen once. Sequenced material: peripheral blood, taken on day 0 of AZD1222 vaccination. Source of these receptors: an adult in good health.

The V call is TRBV28, the J call TRBJ2-1, with 7 bases lining up with TRBD1. Germline V lookup: CDR1 MDHEN, CDR2 SYDVKM. The CDR3 has 16 amino acids. V lost 4 bases and J lost 3; bases outside the gene matches: 9. The CDR3 nucleotides are TGTGCCAGCAGTTCGGCGGACAGGCTAGTCTACAATGAGCAGTTCTTC. Translated: CASSSADRLVYNEQFF.

The chain has TRBV18 and TRBJ1-5; no clear D. From germline, CDR1 is KGHSH and CDR2 LQKENI. The CDR3 has 15 amino acids. With 6 bases removed from V and 5 bases from J, the gap between germline ends came to 17 bases. The CDR3: CASSWSPENDQPQHF. The CDR3 DNA follows: TGTGCCAGCTCGTGGAGCCCTGAGAACGATCAGCCCCAGCATTTT.

The chain joins TRBV5-8 to TRBJ2-7; 12 bases are a match to TRBD2. Unmatched junction bases numbered 7, after V lost 7 bases and J lost 2 bases. Per the germline V gene, CDR1 is SGHTS and CDR2 is YDEGEE. The CDR3 loop spans 15 amino acids. The CDR3 sequence: CASQTSGRLTYEQYF. Here the CDR3 DNA reads TGTGCCAGCCAGACTAGCGGGAGACTCACCTACGAGCAGTACTTC.

The J gene is TRBJ2-3, the V gene TRBV6-4, with D possibly TRBD1 on 5 matching bases. Germline V gene data show CDR1 as MRHNA and CDR2 as SNTAGT. V lost 5 bases to trimming and J lost 5 bases, with 11 bases between them. This CDR3 has 13 residues. DNA for the CDR3: TGTGCCAGCAGTTCCAGGGTGGGAGATACGCAGTATTTT. Its protein product is CASSSRVGDTQYF.

This chain links TRBV27 with TRBJ1-1, with a tentative D call TRBD1 (5 bases). The germline V gene has CDR1 MNHEY and CDR2 SMNVEV (reference sequence). The CDR3 loop spans 15 amino acids. V lost 5 bases, J lost 4 bases, and 17 bases lay in between. CDR3 in amino acids: CASSQRYVGGTEAFF. In DNA, the CDR3 is TGTGCCAGCAGTCAACGCTATGTGGGGGGCACTGAAGCTTTCTTT.

J is TRBJ1-5 and V is TRBV5-1; D might be TRBD1 (6 bases). CDR1 SGHRS and CDR2 YFSETQ come from the germline V gene. The CDR3 totals 14 residues. Trimming stripped 4 bases from V and 6 bases from J, with 14 bases between. This chain's CDR3 is CASSARGAGQPQHF. The CDR3 DNA sequence: TGCGCCAGCAGCGCACGGGGGGCCGGTCAGCCCCAGCATTTT.

V gene TRBV5-1 combines with J gene TRBJ1-3; maybe TRBD1 (5 bases). The CDR3 has 15 residues. Germline-derived CDR1 and CDR2 are SGHRS and YFSETQ. V was cut by 1 base and J by 0 bases, with 8 bases left in between. The CDR3 loop reads CASSLPQGSGNTIYF. The CDR3, as DNA: TGCGCCAGCAGCTTGCCTCAGGGCTCTGGAAACACCATATATTTT.

V and J are TRBV13 and TRBJ1-5, with TRBD1 as a possible D gene (6 bases). The V end was cut by 4 bases, the J end by 3 bases, with 10 bases between. The CDR3 runs 14 residues. Looked up from germline, CDR1 is PRHDT and CDR2 is FYEKMQ (reference sequence). The CDR3 reads CASSSGGHNQPQHF. The CDR3 DNA follows: TGTGCCAGCAGCTCTGGGGGACACAATCAGCCCCAGCATTTT.

This chain uses TRBV6-5 with TRBJ1-3; the D is unclear. Germline V CDR1 and CDR2: MNHEY, SVGAGI. CDR3 length equals 11 residues. CDR3 in DNA: TGTCAAGTGGGAGTTGGAAACACCATATATTTT. This translates into CQVGVGNTIYF.

The chain couples TRBV25-1 to TRBJ2-3; 7 positions match TRBD2. The CDR3 has 17 residues. The germline V gene encodes CDR1 MGHDK and CDR2 SYGVNS. The trim removed 1 base at V and 3 bases at J, leaving 10 bases unmatched. The CDR3 loop reads CASSESRGGGSTDTQYF. CDR3 coding DNA: TGTGCCAGCAGTGAATCGAGGGGCGGGGGTTCGACAGATACGCAGTATTTT.

V gene TRBV10-3 combines with J gene TRBJ2-1; 9 nucleotides line up with TRBD1. CDR3 length: 15 amino acids. The trim removed 3 bases at V and 4 bases at J, leaving 4 bases unmatched. Per the germline V gene, CDR1 is ENHRY and CDR2 is SYGVKD. The CDR3 DNA reads as TGTGCCATCAGTGATGGGACAGGGAGATACAATGAGCAGTTCTTC. This translates into CAISDGTGRYNEQFF.

DNA of the CDR3: TGTGCCAGCAGCTTAAGCGACCACTCCTACGAGCAGTACTTC. Amino acids: CASSLSDHSYEQYF. J is TRBJ2-7 and V is TRBV7-2; D ambiguous. The CDR3 totals 14 residues. V shed 2 bases and J shed 0 bases, with 8 bases lying between them. The germline V gene has CDR1 SGHTA and CDR2 FQGNSA.

The rearrangement joins TRBV29-1 to TRBJ1-5; D not resolved. Trimming stripped 6 bases from V and 2 bases from J, with 14 bases between. The CDR3 has 14 residues. The germline CDR1 and CDR2 sequences are SQVTM and ANQGSEA. CDR3: CSVKHSGGNQPQHF. Written as DNA, the CDR3 is TGCAGCGTAAAACACTCCGGAGGCAATCAGCCCCAGCATTTT.

Here the CDR3 reads CASSSSSGRGYNEQFF. DNA for the CDR3: TGTGCCAGCAGCTCCAGTAGCGGGAGGGGTTACAATGAGCAGTTCTTC. This chain links TRBV7-9 with TRBJ2-1; 11 bases are shared with TRBD2. CDR3 length: 16 residues. Germline lookup yields CDR1 SEHNR and CDR2 FQNEAQ (reference sequence). V shed 4 bases, J shed 4 bases, and the junction held 6 bases outside the gene matches. The full variable domain, its missing parts supplied by reference TRBV7-9 and TRBJ2-1, is DTGVSQNPRHKITKRGQNVTFRCDPISEHNRLYWYRQTLGQGPEFLTYFQNEAQLEKSRLLSDRFSAERPKGSFSTLEIQRTEQGDSAMYLCASSSSSGRGYNEQFFGPGTRLTVL.

The J gene is TRBJ2-1, the V gene TRBV27, with D maybe TRBD2 (6 bases). Germline values: CDR1 MNHEY, CDR2 SMNVEV (reference sequence). V lost 5 bases to trimming and J lost 10 bases, with 18 bases between them. The CDR3 has 14 residues. Here the CDR3 DNA reads TGTGCCAGCAGTGTTAGCGGACGAACCCCCGAGCAGTTCTTC. It is translated as CASSVSGRTPEQFF.

The V call is TRBV5-6, the J call TRBJ1-2; D ambiguous. The germline V and J ends were trimmed by 2 bases and 2 bases, with 10 bases remaining between them. There are 14 residues in the CDR3. Germline CDR1 reads SGHDT; CDR2 reads YYEEEE. The CDR3 reads CASSFRLKNYGYTF. The CDR3 DNA is TGTGCCAGCAGCTTTAGACTGAAAAACTATGGCTACACCTTC.